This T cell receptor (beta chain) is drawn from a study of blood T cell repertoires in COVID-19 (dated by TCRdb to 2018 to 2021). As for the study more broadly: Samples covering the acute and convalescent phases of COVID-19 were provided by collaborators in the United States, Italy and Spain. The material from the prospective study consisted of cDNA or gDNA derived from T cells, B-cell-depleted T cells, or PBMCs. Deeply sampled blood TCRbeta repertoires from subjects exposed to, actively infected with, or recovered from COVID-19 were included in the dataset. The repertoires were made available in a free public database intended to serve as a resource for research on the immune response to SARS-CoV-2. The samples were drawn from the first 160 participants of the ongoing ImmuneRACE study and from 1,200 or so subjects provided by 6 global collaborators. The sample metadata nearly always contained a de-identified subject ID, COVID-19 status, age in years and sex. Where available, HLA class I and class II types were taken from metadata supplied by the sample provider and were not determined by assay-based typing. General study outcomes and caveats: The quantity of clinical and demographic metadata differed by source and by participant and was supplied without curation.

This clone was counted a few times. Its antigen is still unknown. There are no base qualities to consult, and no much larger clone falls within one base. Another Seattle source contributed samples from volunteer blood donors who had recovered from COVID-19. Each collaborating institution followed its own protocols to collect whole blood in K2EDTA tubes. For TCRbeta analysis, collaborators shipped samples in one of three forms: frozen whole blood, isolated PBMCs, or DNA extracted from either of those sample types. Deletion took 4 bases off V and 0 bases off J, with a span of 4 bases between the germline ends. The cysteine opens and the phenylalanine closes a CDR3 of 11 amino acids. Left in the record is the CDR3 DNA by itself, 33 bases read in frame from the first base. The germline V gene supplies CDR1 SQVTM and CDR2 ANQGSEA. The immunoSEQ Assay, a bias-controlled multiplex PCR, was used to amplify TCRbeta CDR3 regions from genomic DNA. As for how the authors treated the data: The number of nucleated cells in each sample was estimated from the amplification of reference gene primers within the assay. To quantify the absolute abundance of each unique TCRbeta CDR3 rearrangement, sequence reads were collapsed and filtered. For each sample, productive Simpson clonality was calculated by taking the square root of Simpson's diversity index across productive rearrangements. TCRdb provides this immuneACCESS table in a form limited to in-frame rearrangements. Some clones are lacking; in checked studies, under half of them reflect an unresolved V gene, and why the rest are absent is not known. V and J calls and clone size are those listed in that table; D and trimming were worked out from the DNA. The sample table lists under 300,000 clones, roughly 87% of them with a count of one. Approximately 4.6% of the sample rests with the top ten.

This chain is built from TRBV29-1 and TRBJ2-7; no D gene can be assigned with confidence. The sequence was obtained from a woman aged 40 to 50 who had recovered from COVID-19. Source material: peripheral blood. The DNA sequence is TGCAGCGTTGTACACTCCTACGAGCAGTACTTC. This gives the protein CSVVHSYEQYF.